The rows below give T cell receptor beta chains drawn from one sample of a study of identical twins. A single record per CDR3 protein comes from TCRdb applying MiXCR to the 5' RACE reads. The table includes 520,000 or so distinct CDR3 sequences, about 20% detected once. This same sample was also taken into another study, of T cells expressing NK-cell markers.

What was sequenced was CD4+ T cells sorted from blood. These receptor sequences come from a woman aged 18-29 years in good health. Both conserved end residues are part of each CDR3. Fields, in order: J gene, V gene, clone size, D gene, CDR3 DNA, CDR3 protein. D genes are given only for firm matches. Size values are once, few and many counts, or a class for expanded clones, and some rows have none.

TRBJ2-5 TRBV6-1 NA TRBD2 TGTGCCAGCAGGGATGGCGGGGGAGGAGAGACCCAGTACTTC CASRDGGGGETQYF
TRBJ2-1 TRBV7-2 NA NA TGTGCCAGCAGCTCTGGGAGGGGGGGTTGGGAGCAGTTCTTC CASSSGRGGWEQFF
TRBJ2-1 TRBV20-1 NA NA TGCAGTGCCCAGGACAGTCTCAATTACAATGAGCAGTTCTTC CSAQDSLNYNEQFF
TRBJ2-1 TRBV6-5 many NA TGTGCCAGCAGTTTGCAGGGGGGTGAGCAGTTCTTC CASSLQGGEQFF
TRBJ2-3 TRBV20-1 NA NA TGCAGTGCTAGAGAGATCCGGGGTACGCAGTATTTT CSAREIRGTQYF
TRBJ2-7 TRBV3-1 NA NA TGTGCCAGCAGCCAAGGGCTGACAGTTCTAGATCCGCAGTACTTC CASSQGLTVLDPQYF
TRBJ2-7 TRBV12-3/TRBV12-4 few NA TGTGCCAGCAGTTCTTCAGGGGGGAGGCGCGAGCAGTACTTC CASSSSGGRREQYF
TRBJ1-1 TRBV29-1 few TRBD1 TGCAGCGTTGTCTGGACAGGGTACACTGAAGCTTTCTTT CSVVWTGYTEAFF
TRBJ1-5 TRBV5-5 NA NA TGTGCCAGCAGCTTTGTAGCAGGGCCTAATCAGCCCCAGCATTTT CASSFVAGPNQPQHF
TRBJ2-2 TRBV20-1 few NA TGCAGTGCTAGCTCTTCCCGAGTTCACACCGGGGAGCTGTTTTTT CSASSSRVHTGELFF
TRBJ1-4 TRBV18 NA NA TGTGCCAGCTCACCCAACAGTAATGAAAAACTGTTTTTT CASSPNSNEKLFF
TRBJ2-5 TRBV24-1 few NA TGTGCCACCAGTGATAGTTTGACGGAGACCCAGTACTTC CATSDSLTETQYF
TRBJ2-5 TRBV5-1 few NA TGCGCCAGCAGCATGGCGGGGCAACAAGAGACCCAGTACTTC CASSMAGQQETQYF
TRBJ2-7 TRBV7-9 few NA TGTGCCAGCAGCTCCCCCCCGGGTATCAAACCCTACGAGCAGTACTTC CASSSPPGIKPYEQYF
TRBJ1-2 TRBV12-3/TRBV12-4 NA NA TGTGCCAGCAGCAGGGGTATGGGCTATGGCTACACCTTC CASSRGMGYGYTF
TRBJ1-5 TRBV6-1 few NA TGTGCCAGCAGTCCTGACATGTTTAGCAATCAGCCCCAGCATTTT CASSPDMFSNQPQHF
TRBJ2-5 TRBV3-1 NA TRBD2 TGTGCCAGCAGCCCACCCCGGACGGTAGCGGGGGTCCGAGGGGAGACCCAGTACTTC CASSPPRTVAGVRGETQYF
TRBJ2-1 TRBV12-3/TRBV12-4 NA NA TGTGCCAGCAGTTCGCCATTGTATGAGCAGTTCTTC CASSSPLYEQFF
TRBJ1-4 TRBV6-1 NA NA TGTGCCAGCAGCTCCCGACAGGCGGGTAGTGAAAAACTGTTTTTT CASSSRQAGSEKLFF
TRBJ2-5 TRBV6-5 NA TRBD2 TGTGCCAGCAGTTCGGGACTAGCAACAAAGACCCAGTACTTC CASSSGLATKTQYF
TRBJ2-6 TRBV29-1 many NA TGCAGCGTGGACTCTGGGGCCAACGTCCTGACTTTC CSVDSGANVLTF
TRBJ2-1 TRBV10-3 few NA TGTGCCATCAGTGGAGGAAGCTCCTACAATGAGCAGTTCTTC CAISGGSSYNEQFF
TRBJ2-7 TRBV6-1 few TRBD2 TGTGCCAGCAGGAAAGCGGGAGTAATCTACGAGCAGTACTTC CASRKAGVIYEQYF
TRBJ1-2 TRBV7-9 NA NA TGTGCCAGCAGCTTAGCGCTGGGCCATGGCTACACCTTC CASSLALGHGYTF
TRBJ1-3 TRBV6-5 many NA TGTGCCAGCGGCAGGGGTGGAAACACCATATATTTT CASGRGGNTIYF
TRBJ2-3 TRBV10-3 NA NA TGTGCCATCAGTGAGTCGGCCGGGGCCGGCACAGATACGCAGTATTTT CAISESAGAGTDTQYF
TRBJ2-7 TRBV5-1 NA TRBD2 TGCGCCAGCAGCTTGTCCACTAGCGGGAGTCAATACGAGCAGTACTTC CASSLSTSGSQYEQYF
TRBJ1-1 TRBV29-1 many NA TGCAGCGTTGCAGGTAGGAACACTGAAGCTTTCTTT CSVAGRNTEAFF
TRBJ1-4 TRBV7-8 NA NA TGTGCCAGCAGCCGTAGACTGAGCGAAAATGAAAAACTGTTTTTT CASSRRLSENEKLFF
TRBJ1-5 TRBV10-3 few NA TGTGCCATCAGACGGGAGCAGAATCAGCCCCAGCATTTT CAIRREQNQPQHF
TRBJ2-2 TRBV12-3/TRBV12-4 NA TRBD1 TGTGCCAGCAGTTGGACAGGGGGCTCCGCCGGGGAGCTGTTTTTT CASSWTGGSAGELFF
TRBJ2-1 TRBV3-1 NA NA TGTGCCAGCAGCCAAAGACAGTCTATGGAGCAGTTCTTC CASSQRQSMEQFF
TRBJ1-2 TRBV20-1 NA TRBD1 TGCAGTGCCCCGACAGGGGTGTCCTATGGCTACACCTTC CSAPTGVSYGYTF
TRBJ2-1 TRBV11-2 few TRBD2 TGTGCCAGCAGCTTAGACACCAGCGGGGCTAGCGGGGGCGTGAATGAGCAGTTCTTC CASSLDTSGASGGVNEQFF
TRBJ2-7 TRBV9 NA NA TGTGCCAGCAGCCCCCCCTTAGTTGGATTAAACGAGCAGTACTTC CASSPPLVGLNEQYF
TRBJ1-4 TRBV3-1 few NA TGTGCCAGCAGCCAAGGGCCTGGTGAAAAACTGTTTTTT CASSQGPGEKLFF
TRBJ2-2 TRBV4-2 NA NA TGTGCCATCAGCCCCGGACTCCAGTCCGGGGAGCTGTTTTTT CAISPGLQSGELFF
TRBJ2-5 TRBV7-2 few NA TGTGCCAGCAGCCGTGTGCAGGGAGCAGAGACCCAGTACTTC CASSRVQGAETQYF
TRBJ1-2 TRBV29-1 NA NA TGCAGCGTTGGACCGAGGGAAGCTTCGTTAGCGCACTATGGCTACACCTTC CSVGPREASLAHYGYTF
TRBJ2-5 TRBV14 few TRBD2 TGTGCCAGCAGCAAACTAGCGGGGGGCACAGAGACCCAGTACTTC CASSKLAGGTETQYF
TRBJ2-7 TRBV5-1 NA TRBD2 TGCGCCAGCAGCCACAACCGGGACTATCGCGAGCAGTACTTC CASSHNRDYREQYF